These 9 T cell receptor beta chains originate from one sample sequenced in a study of blood T cell repertoires in COVID-19. Clones were read by immunoSEQ multiplex PCR, and TCRdb kept only the in-frame ones, dropping some. The profile shows about 230,000 clones, more than 75% of them singletons. The sample comprised peripheral blood. The origin of the receptors is a man aged 45 to 65 with COVID-19, enrolled during active disease.

This rearrangement joins TRBV28 to TRBJ2-1; 7 positions match TRBD1. CDR1 is MDHEN, CDR2 SYDVKM, per germline. V lost 2 bases and J lost 3; bases outside the gene matches: 4. This CDR3 comprises 15 residues. CDR3 loop: CASSLGAGGYNEQFF. Written as DNA, the CDR3 is TGTGCCAGCAGTTTAGGGGCAGGGGGCTACAATGAGCAGTTCTTC.

This clone was seen only a few times. The chain joins TRBV14 to TRBJ1-2; the D gene is possibly TRBD1 (6 bases). Deletions cut 6 bases from V and 6 bases from J, with 11 bases between. The germline V gene encodes CDR1 SGHDN and CDR2 FVKESK. This CDR3 has 12 amino acids. In DNA, the CDR3 is TGTGCCAGCAGTCGACAGGCTGATGGCTACACCTTC. Translated, it gives CASSRQADGYTF.

The chain couples TRBV20-1 to TRBJ1-1, with D tentatively TRBD1 (5 bases). The germline V gene encodes CDR1 DFQATT and CDR2 SNEGSKA (reference sequence). This CDR3 contains 11 residues. The V end lost 6 bases, the J end lost 7 bases, and 12 bases lay between the germline ends. CDR3 protein: CSAVQGFEAFF. As DNA, the CDR3 is TGCAGTGCAGTTCAGGGCTTTGAAGCTTTCTTT.

The chain couples TRBV24-1 to TRBJ2-1, with TRBD1 identical over 8 bases. The CDR3 runs 13 residues. Germline assignment: CDR1 KGHDR and CDR2 SFDVKD. The V and J ends lost 7 bases and 6 bases, in that order; junction bases with no gene match: 4. The CDR3 is CATRNTGGNEQFF. The CDR3 DNA reads as TGTGCCACCAGAAATACAGGGGGCAATGAGCAGTTCTTC.

The rearrangement links TRBV6-5 to TRBJ1-6; 9 bases align to TRBD1. The germline V gene encodes CDR1 MNHEY and CDR2 SVGAGI. The length of the CDR3 is 13 residues. Trimming took 4 bases from V and 9 from J; bases not matched to a gene: 1. The CDR3 nucleotides are TGTGCCAGCAGTTGGGGACAGGGTTCACCCCTCCACTTT. It codes for CASSWGQGSPLHF.

The CDR3 here is CASSPSREGEQYF. CDR3 nucleotides: TGTGCCAGCTCACCGAGCAGGGAAGGGGAGCAGTACTTC. This chain joins TRBV18 and TRBJ2-7; maybe TRBD1 (5 bases). The CDR3 is 13 amino acids. Trimming pared 3 bases from V and 7 bases from J, leaving 13 bases between. The V gene's germline CDR1 is KGHSH and CDR2 LQKENI.

The CDR3 DNA reads as TGTGCCAGTATGCCGGGACAGGGTAACTATGGCTACACCTTC. It yields the protein CASMPGQGNYGYTF. The chain recombines TRBV19 with TRBJ1-2; the match to TRBD1 covers 9 bases. Trimming took 7 bases from V and 1 from J; bases not matched to a gene: 4. CDR3 length equals 14 residues. Germline CDR1 reads LNHDA; CDR2 reads SQIVND (reference sequence).

The genes are TRBV28 and TRBJ2-7, with D tentatively TRBD2 (6 bases). The V and J ends lost 6 bases and 0 bases respectively, with 6 bases between them. The CDR3 has 12 residues. Germline lookup yields CDR1 MDHEN and CDR2 SYDVKM. The CDR3 DNA follows: TGTGCCAGCAGGACTAGCTCCTACGAGCAGTACTTC. Amino acids: CASRTSSYEQYF.

This clone was observed a handful of times. The chain has TRBV29-1 and TRBJ1-4; 7 positions match TRBD1. The ends lost 1 base at V and 8 bases at J; junction bases unmatched: 7. The CDR3 runs 14 residues. From germline, CDR1 is SQVTM and CDR2 ANQGSEA. Here the CDR3 DNA reads TGCAGCGTTGAAGGGACAGGAGTAGACGAAAAACTGTTTTTT. Translated: CSVEGTGVDEKLFF.